The present entry profiles one T cell receptor (beta chain) with its context. No antigen is known for it. An end of the junction differs from the germline gene, which may be a read error. As encoded in the germline V gene (reference sequence), CDR1 is SEHNR while CDR2 is FQNEAQ. Counted from cysteine to phenylalanine, this CDR3 has 17 amino acids. The entry retains the CDR3 DNA only, 51 bases that are in frame from base 1. Moderately to severely active disease, a Clinical Activity Score of at least 3, a NOSPECS grade of at least 4, and a duration under 3 months were present in ophthalmopathy patients. The study excluded patients with uncontrolled infections, other autoimmune diseases, pregnancy or lactation. Diagnoses were based on clinical symptoms, serum thyroxine and TRAb, thyroid ultrasound and orbital computed tomography. PBMCs were separated from under 12 ml of fresh peripheral blood using Ficoll-Paque density gradient centrifugation. Total RNA was extracted using Trizol reagent, and RNA quality was assessed on an Agilent 2100 Bioanalyzer.

This sample was included in a study of T cells in Graves' hyperthyroidism and ophthalmopathy (dated by TCRdb to between 2019 and 2020). A note on the overall study: Peripheral blood samples were taken at initial diagnosis, before any treatment was given. TCR V-J signatures able to tell the groups apart were searched for in a discovery cohort of 90 to 100 patients, of whom over 40 had Graves' ophthalmopathy and 57 had stable Graves' hyperthyroidism. Whether ophthalmopathy could be predicted prospectively was tested in an independent validation cohort made up of 18 to 20 hyperthyroidism patients plus 17 patients who later progressed to ophthalmopathy. For training and testing, the 100 or so patients in the discovery cohort were randomly divided in a 7:3 ratio. In addition, the study compared T-cell repertoires in thyroid tissue and in blood from several Graves' hyperthyroidism patients. Following sampling, methimazole starting at 30 mg daily was given to hyperthyroidism patients, and high-dose intravenous methylprednisolone was given to ophthalmopathy patients. According to the paper, TCR Vbeta CDR3 sequencing was carried out on approximately 140 peripheral blood samples, which came from approximately 43 ophthalmopathy, about 75 hyperthyroidism and some 17 progressor patients. Broader findings and caveats from the paper: In cross-validation, a model built on a 13 V-J signature told ophthalmopathy apart from stable hyperthyroidism with approximately 90% sensitivity and around 84% specificity, and in testing the same model reached 80%/75%. Blood samples also contained most of the expanded thyroid clonotypes (frequency above 0.001), which suggests that blood repertoires may reflect thyroid immune responses. In validation, the model predicted progression to ophthalmopathy a median of 6.5 months before onset, with roughly 71% sensitivity and 72.22% specificity. No statistical method was used to fix the sample size in advance, and group allocation was not hidden from the investigators.

The TCR beta CDR3 regions were amplified from the RNA transcripts. The TCR CDR3 was subjected to a first round of RT-PCR using the HTBI primer set and the Qiagen OneStep RT-PCR kit. Libraries were constructed in a second round of multiplex PCR, after which size selection and purification were carried out. Paired-end sequencing of the libraries was performed with 100 bp reads on an Illumina HiSeq2000. Processing in the source paper ran as follows. SOAPnuke was used to process the raw data, with reads discarded if the reads contained adapters or uncalled bases, had a mean Phred below 15, or lacked an exact constant-primer or identifier match. High-quality paired reads were merged using COPE v1.2.5, and each unique nucleotide sequence was defined as a clonotype. MiTCR v1.1 was used to align the clonotypes against IMGT TRBV, TRBD and TRBJ reference segments. The analysis included only V-J combinations with a frequency above 0.0001, which together covered more than 99% of the repertoires. The TCS score was defined as F50 (clonal expansion) divided by E x V (chaos), with BLOSUM62-based TCRdist calculated between CDR3 peptides within each V-J. Welch's t-statistics and random forest reduced some 510 V-J features to roughly 13, which were used in a naive Bayes classifier (R e1071). TCRdb handled the public reads itself, with Q25 trimming in fastp and clone calling in MiXCR, and kept productive beta chains. Under each unique CDR3 protein, matching rows form one entry showing the most common genes and DNA. TCRdb's processing, not the authors', yielded these V and J calls. This sample gives around 500,000 distinct CDR3 sequences in total; approximately 23% of them show up just once. The ten biggest clones cover roughly 49% of the sample.

Sequencing was performed on blood. This chain is built from TRBV7-9 and TRBJ2-3, with TRBD1 matching 10 junction bases. The receptor comes from a woman aged 70-85 years with Graves' ophthalmopathy. Read as DNA, the sequence is TGTGCCAGCAGTTCCGGGACAGGGGCCACTAGCATAGATACGCAGTATTTT. This codes for CASSSGTGATSIDTQYF.